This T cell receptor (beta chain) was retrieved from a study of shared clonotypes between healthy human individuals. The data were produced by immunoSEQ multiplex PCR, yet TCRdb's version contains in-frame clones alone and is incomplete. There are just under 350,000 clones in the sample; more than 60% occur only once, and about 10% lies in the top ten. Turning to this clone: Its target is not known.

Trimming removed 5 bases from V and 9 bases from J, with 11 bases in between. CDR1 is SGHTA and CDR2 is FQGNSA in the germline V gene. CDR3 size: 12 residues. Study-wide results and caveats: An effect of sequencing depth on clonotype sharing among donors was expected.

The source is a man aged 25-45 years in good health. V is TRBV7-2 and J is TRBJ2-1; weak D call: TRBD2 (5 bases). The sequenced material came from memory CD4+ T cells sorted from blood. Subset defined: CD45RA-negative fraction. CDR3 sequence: CASSDYGVEQFF. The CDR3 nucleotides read TGTGCCAGCAGCGACTACGGGGTTGAGCAGTTCTTC.